The clone carrying this T cell receptor beta chain was seen only a few times. What it binds is not known. The CDR3 length is 14 residues. The V gene's germline CDR1 is SGHNT and CDR2 YYREEE (reference sequence). Trimming pared 4 bases from V and 12 bases from J, leaving 17 bases between. These data belong to a study of glioma-infiltrating T cells after dendritic cell vaccination. Study context: Dendritic cell vaccine was injected intradermally three times, biweekly. Study-wide points: Estimated pretreatment TIL content predicted outcome after dendritic cell vaccination.

All glioblastoma patients lacked an isocitrate dehydrogenase mutation. Measured with immunoSEQ multiplex PCR; TCRdb has only the in-frame clones, and not every one. Of about 64,000 clones listed, around 86% are singletons. The sequencing used blood, collected before dendritic cell vaccination. V gene TRBV5-4 combines with J gene TRBJ1-6, with D perhaps matching TRBD1 (5 bases). The TCR comes from a human donor with glioblastoma. The CDR3, as DNA: TGTGCCAGCAGCCCCGAAACCTACGGGGGACCCCTCCACTTT. This sequence encodes CASSPETYGGPLHF.